Listed below are T cell receptor beta chains from one sample, sequenced in a study of OX40 agonist ivuxolimab in advanced cancers. Data came from immunoSEQ multiplex PCR; TCRdb stores just in-frame clones and leaves some out. The table shows about 80,000 clones, with roughly 86% occurring only once. Sequences were derived from CD4+ or CD8+ T cells sorted from blood, sampled in a trial of the OX40 agonist ivuxolimab. The receptor set was obtained from an adult with an advanced solid tumor such as melanoma, head and neck, liver or kidney cancer. Both conserved end residues are part of each CDR3. The D gene is left open where the match is weak. Rows give clone size only sometimes, using once, few, many, or a class for an expanded clone.

abundance: .
j_gene: TRBJ1-2
len: 13
v_gene: TRBV27
d_gene: .
CDR3nt: TGTGCCAGCAGTTTATTGGGGGAGGATGGCTACACCTTC
CDR3aa: CASSLLGEDGYTF

abundance: .
j_gene: TRBJ2-7
len: 14
v_gene: TRBV6-1
d_gene: TRBD1
CDR3nt: TGTGCCACCGTCCGGGACAGGGGTCGGTACGAGCAGTACTTC
CDR3aa: CATVRDRGRYEQYF

abundance: .
j_gene: TRBJ1-1
len: 15
v_gene: TRBV5-1
d_gene: .
CDR3nt: TGCGCCAGCAGCTTGGTGGGGGGCCCTAACACTGAAGCTTTCTTT
CDR3aa: CASSLVGGPNTEAFF

abundance: .
j_gene: TRBJ1-1
len: 16
v_gene: TRBV2
d_gene: TRBD1
CDR3nt: TGTGCCAGCAGTGTTCGACAGGGGCCCCGTACCACTGAAGCTTTCTTT
CDR3aa: CASSVRQGPRTTEAFF

abundance: .
j_gene: TRBJ2-7
len: 16
v_gene: TRBV5-4
d_gene: TRBD2
CDR3nt: TGTGCCAGCAGGTCACTAGCGGAGGGGAACTCCTACGAGCAGTACTTC
CDR3aa: CASRSLAEGNSYEQYF

abundance: .
j_gene: TRBJ2-1
len: 14
v_gene: TRBV7-2
d_gene: .
CDR3nt: TGTGCCAGCAGCCCCCAGGCGGGGAGCAATGAGCAGTTCTTC
CDR3aa: CASSPQAGSNEQFF

abundance: few
j_gene: TRBJ2-1
len: 13
v_gene: TRBV2
d_gene: .
CDR3nt: TGTGCCAGCAGTAAGGGACCTTTAAATGAGCAGTTCTTC
CDR3aa: CASSKGPLNEQFF

abundance: .
j_gene: TRBJ2-1
len: 15
v_gene: TRBV29-1
d_gene: TRBD2
CDR3nt: TGCAGCGTTGGAGGACTAGCGGGAGCCTACAATGAGCAGTTCTTC
CDR3aa: CSVGGLAGAYNEQFF

abundance: .
j_gene: TRBJ1-2
len: 16
v_gene: TRBV2
d_gene: .
CDR3nt: TGTGCCAGCAGTGCCCTTCTTGGACAGACCGTATATGGCTACACCTTC
CDR3aa: CASSALLGQTVYGYTF

abundance: .
j_gene: TRBJ2-3
len: 14
v_gene: TRBV28
d_gene: .
CDR3nt: TGTGCCAGCAGGCCGGGGACAAGCACAGATACGCAGTATTTT
CDR3aa: CASRPGTSTDTQYF

abundance: .
j_gene: TRBJ1-6
len: 14
v_gene: TRBV11-2
d_gene: .
CDR3nt: TGTGCCAGCAGCTTAGAGAGGGGGGCTTCACCCCTCCACTTT
CDR3aa: CASSLERGASPLHF

abundance: .
j_gene: TRBJ1-5
len: 14
v_gene: TRBV30
d_gene: .
CDR3nt: TGTGCCTGGAGCTGGACAGCTAGCAATCAGCCCCAGCATTTT
CDR3aa: CAWSWTASNQPQHF

abundance: .
j_gene: TRBJ1-3
len: 14
v_gene: TRBV9
d_gene: .
CDR3nt: TGTGCCAGCAGCGTACAGGGGACTGGAAACACCATATATTTT
CDR3aa: CASSVQGTGNTIYF

abundance: .
j_gene: TRBJ2-1
len: 16
v_gene: TRBV7-2
d_gene: .
CDR3nt: TGTGCCAGCAGCTTAAGGACGGGGGGCATGGTCAATGAGCAGTTCTTC
CDR3aa: CASSLRTGGMVNEQFF

abundance: .
j_gene: TRBJ2-3
len: 16
v_gene: TRBV9
d_gene: TRBD2
CDR3nt: TGTGCCAGCAGCGTAGACGGGGGGGCAACCACAGATACGCAGTATTTT
CDR3aa: CASSVDGGATTDTQYF

abundance: .
j_gene: TRBJ2-7
len: 13
v_gene: TRBV6-6
d_gene: TRBD1
CDR3nt: TGTGCCAGCAGTATACAGGGGAGTTACGAGCAGTACTTC
CDR3aa: CASSIQGSYEQYF

abundance: .
j_gene: TRBJ2-4
len: 13
v_gene: TRBV29-1
d_gene: TRBD1
CDR3nt: TGCAGCGGTCTCACAGGGGGCGAAAACATTCAGTACTTC
CDR3aa: CSGLTGGENIQYF

abundance: .
j_gene: TRBJ1-4
len: 17
v_gene: TRBV30
d_gene: TRBD1
CDR3nt: TGTGCCTGGAGTCGGACTGATCCAGGGGGCCCTAATGAAAAACTGTTTTTT
CDR3aa: CAWSRTDPGGPNEKLFF

abundance: .
j_gene: TRBJ2-7
len: 13
v_gene: TRBV2
d_gene: TRBD2
CDR3nt: TGTGCCAGCAGTGCCGAGCGGGACTACGAGCAGTACTTC
CDR3aa: CASSAERDYEQYF